These T cell receptor beta chains were read from a single sample in a study of cytomegalovirus exposure and HLA in healthy donors. This table comes from immunoSEQ multiplex PCR, and its TCRdb copy is limited to in-frame clones, with some not included. The repertoire has a few hundred thousand clones, about 89% of them found once; the top ten carry around 1%. What was sequenced was PBMCs. The receptor source for this set is a woman aged 18-29 years in good health and CMV-seronegative. Each CDR3 is given with its conserved first and last residue. A D gene is named only where the DNA matches it firmly. A row's size may be missing; if present it is once, few, many or a size class.

>TRBJ1-2|-|TRBV28|-
TGTGCCAGCAGTTCGCCGCGGGGTGGCTTATCTAACTATGGCTACACCTTC
CASSSPRGGLSNYGYTF
>TRBJ2-1|-|TRBV7-9|-
TGTGCCAGCAGCCCCCTAGGGGCCAGGGTAGGTCACAATGAGCAGTTCTTC
CASSPLGARVGHNEQFF
>TRBJ2-1|-|TRBV6-5|-
TGTGCCAGCAGTTACTCGCCAGGAAGCTCCTACAATGAGCAGTTCTTC
CASSYSPGSSYNEQFF
>TRBJ2-3|-|TRBV5-4|TRBD2
TGTGCCAGCAGCGGGGGGTGGGGACTAGCGAGGCAGGCAGATACGCAGTATTTT
CASSGGWGLARQADTQYF
>TRBJ1-3|-|TRBV7-2|-
TGTGCCGCCTCCGGGACAAGCTCTGGAAACACCATATATTTT
CAASGTSSGNTIYF
>TRBJ1-1|-|TRBV10-3|TRBD1
TGTGCCATTGGGGCCAGGACAGGGCAAAACACTGAAGCTTTCTTT
CAIGARTGQNTEAFF
>TRBJ2-1|-|TRBV10-2|TRBD2
TGCGCCAGCAGTGCAACAGCGGGAGGGGGGAACGAGCAGTTCTTC
CASSATAGGGNEQFF
>TRBJ2-7|-|TRBV5-5|TRBD1
TGTGCCAGCAGCGGAACAGGGGGGACCTACGAGCAGTACTTC
CASSGTGGTYEQYF
>TRBJ2-5|-|TRBV2|-
TGTGCCAGCCTCCCTACAGGGAACCTGGAGACCCAGTACTTC
CASLPTGNLETQYF
>TRBJ2-5|-|TRBV6-1|TRBD1
TGTGCCAGCAGTGACCCTTCCAGGGGGCTGGATGAGACCCAGTACTTC
CASSDPSRGLDETQYF
>TRBJ1-3|-|TRBV19|-
TGTGCCACCCGTAACAGGGATCAGGGAAACACCATATATTTT
CATRNRDQGNTIYF
>TRBJ1-5|-|TRBV4-1|TRBD1
TGCGCCAGCAGCCTGGGGGACAGGGTAGGGCAGCCCCAGCATTTT
CASSLGDRVGQPQHF
>TRBJ2-5|-|TRBV7-9|-
TGTGCCAGCAGCATGAGAGCGTACCAAGAGACCCAGTACTTC
CASSMRAYQETQYF
>TRBJ2-2|-|TRBV4-2|-
TGTGCCAGCAGCCAGGACAGCCCTTCGACGGCCGGGGAGCTGTTTTTT
CASSQDSPSTAGELFF
>TRBJ2-7|-|TRBV6-1|-
TGTGCCAGCAGTGAAATAGGAGCTAGGGGAACCTACGAGCAGTACTTC
CASSEIGARGTYEQYF
>TRBJ2-6|-|TRBV27|TRBD1
TGTGCCAGCAGTTTCAGGGACAGGGGTCGTGGGGCCAACGTCCTGACTTTC
CASSFRDRGRGANVLTF
>TRBJ2-1|-|TRBV7-9|-
TGTGCCAGCAGCCAAAAAAAAACAAAGCCGGGCAATGAGCAGTTCTTC
CASSQKKTKPGNEQFF
>TRBJ2-1|-|TRBV7-6|TRBD1
TGTGCCAGCAGCTTAGCCACCGGGACAGGGGACAATGAGCAGTTCTTC
CASSLATGTGDNEQFF
>TRBJ2-7|-|TRBV6-5|-
TGTGCCAGCAGTTACTCAGGGCAGGGAAGCTCCTACGAGCAGTACTTC
CASSYSGQGSSYEQYF
>TRBJ1-1|-|TRBV5-4|TRBD1
TGTGCCAGCAGCAACAGATCACCCCCGAACAGGGGAACTGAAGCTTTCTTT
CASSNRSPPNRGTEAFF
>TRBJ2-1|-|TRBV7-9|TRBD2
TGTGCCAGCAGCATGGGACTAGCGGGGGTCAATGAGCAGTTCTTC
CASSMGLAGVNEQFF
>TRBJ2-1|-|TRBV28|TRBD2
TGTGCCAGCAGTTTACCCCTAGCGGGAGTAGGGAGGTCCTACAATGAGCAGTTCTTC
CASSLPLAGVGRSYNEQFF
>TRBJ2-2|once|TRBV10-1|-
TGCGCCAGCAGTGAGAGGGGCACCGGGGAGCTGTTTTTT
CASSERGTGELFF
>TRBJ2-7|few|TRBV9|-
TGTGCCAGCAGCGTATCCCACGCAGGGGAAGAGCAGTACTTC
CASSVSHAGEEQYF
>TRBJ1-5|-|TRBV30|-
TGTGCCTGGAGTGTACGGGTTCAGGGAATTGGCAATCAGCCCCAGCATTTT
CAWSVRVQGIGNQPQHF
>TRBJ1-1|-|TRBV6-1|-
TGTGCCAGCAGTCCAAGCGGTAACATGAACACTGAAGCTTTCTTT
CASSPSGNMNTEAFF
>TRBJ1-2|-|TRBV10-1|TRBD1
TGCGCCAGCAGCACCGGGACAGGGTCTGGCTACACCTTC
CASSTGTGSGYTF
>TRBJ2-1|-|TRBV5-1|TRBD1
TGCGCCAGCAGCTGGGGACAGGGCTCCTACAATGAGCAGTTCTTC
CASSWGQGSYNEQFF
>TRBJ2-5|-|TRBV5-1|-
TGCGCCAGCAGCTTGGGGCTTTGGCGGGTACAAGAGACCCAGTACTTC
CASSLGLWRVQETQYF
>TRBJ2-7|-|TRBV28|-
TGTGCCAGCAGTCTTTCACTAGGGAGCTACGAGCAGTACTTC
CASSLSLGSYEQYF
>TRBJ1-5|-|TRBV7-9|-
TGTGCCAGCAGCTTAGCGCAGGGTTCCCCTAGGCCCCAGCATTTT
CASSLAQGSPRPQHF
>TRBJ1-4|-|TRBV6-1|-
TGTGCCAGCAGTCTGGGCAGGATTAATGAAAAACTGTTTTTT
CASSLGRINEKLFF
>TRBJ1-6|-|TRBV5-1|-
TGCGCCAGCAGCTTGGAGGGGGTTTCACCCCTCCACTTT
CASSLEGVSPLHF
>TRBJ1-1|-|TRBV4-1|-
TGCGCCGGCAGCCAAGGAGGAGGAACTGAAGCTTTCTTT
CAGSQGGGTEAFF
>TRBJ1-3|few|TRBV28|TRBD1
TGTGCCAGCAGTAACAGGGGCTCTGGAAACACCATATATTTT
CASSNRGSGNTIYF
>TRBJ2-6|-|TRBV7-8|-
TGTGCCAGCAGCTCTCCCGCCAGGGGGGCGCTTGGGGCCAACGTCCTGACTTTC
CASSSPARGALGANVLTF
>TRBJ2-1|-|TRBV30|TRBD2
TGTGCCTGGAGTGTACGAAGTAGCGGGATAAGCATCAATGAGCAGTTCTTC
CAWSVRSSGISINEQFF
>TRBJ2-3|once|TRBV18|-
TGTGCCAGCTCACCCAGGGTGCAGGGTTGGGATACGCAGTATTTT
CASSPRVQGWDTQYF
>TRBJ2-3|-|TRBV28|TRBD1
TGTGCCAGCAGGGCCTCCCGACAGGGTTGGGATACGCAGTATTTT
CASRASRQGWDTQYF
>TRBJ2-7|once|TRBV15|-
TGTGCCACCAGCAGAGGAAGAGTTTCCTACGAGCAGTACTTC
CATSRGRVSYEQYF
>TRBJ1-5|-|TRBV6-5|TRBD1
TGTGCCAGCAGGAAGGACAGGCCTCAGCCCCAGCATTTT
CASRKDRPQPQHF
>TRBJ1-1|-|TRBV7-9|-
TGTGCCAGCAGTTGGACATCGAACACTGAAGCTTTCTTT
CASSWTSNTEAFF
>TRBJ1-2|-|TRBV6-5|-
TGTGCCAGCAGTTACCGACAGAGCTATGGCTACACCTTC
CASSYRQSYGYTF
>TRBJ1-5|-|TRBV4-2|-
TGTGCCAGCAGCCAAGACAGGGTTGCTGGGCCCCAGCATTTT
CASSQDRVAGPQHF
>TRBJ2-3|once|TRBV5-4|TRBD2
TGTGCCAGCAGCTTGGCGATAGCGGGGACTGGGCGGGGGCAGTATTTT
CASSLAIAGTGRGQYF
>TRBJ1-1|-|TRBV5-1|-
TGCGCCAGCAGCCTCTGGACAACTAACACTGAAGCTTTCTTT
CASSLWTTNTEAFF
>TRBJ1-1|-|TRBV30|TRBD1
TGTGCCTGGACCACAGGGGCGAACACTGAAGCTTTCTTT
CAWTTGANTEAFF
>TRBJ1-1|-|TRBV11-2|TRBD1
TGTGCCAGCAGCTTAGGGGGACAGGGTAGGAACACTGAAGCTTTCTTT
CASSLGGQGRNTEAFF
>TRBJ1-5|-|TRBV6-1|TRBD1
TGTGCCAGCAGTCCCGGGACAGATAGCAATCAGCCCCAGCATTTT
CASSPGTDSNQPQHF
>TRBJ2-7|-|TRBV5-1|-
TGCGCCAGCAGCTTGGGGGCCCTAGCCGACTACGAGCAGTACTTC
CASSLGALADYEQYF
>TRBJ2-3|-|TRBV29-1|TRBD2
TGCAGCGTTGCAGCGGGATGGGCAGATACGCAGTATTTT
CSVAAGWADTQYF
>TRBJ1-1|-|TRBV20-1|TRBD1
TGCAGTGCTAGAGGGGACAGAGATGCTTTCTTT
CSARGDRDAFF
>TRBJ2-5|-|TRBV10-3|-
TGTGCCATCAGTGAGGATGGACAGTACGAGACCCAGTACTTC
CAISEDGQYETQYF
>TRBJ2-3|-|TRBV1|-
TGCACCAGCAGCCAAGATCGTACTAGCGGGAGGGGATCGGATACGCAGTATTTT
CTSSQDRTSGRGSDTQYF
>TRBJ2-3|-|TRBV7-9|TRBD2
TGTGCCAGCAGCCGATATTTGAGCGGGAGGGCCGAGGGGGATACGCAGTATTTT
CASSRYLSGRAEGDTQYF